A selection of T cell receptor beta chains follows, all from one sample in a study of CD8+CD57+ T cells in acquired aplastic anemia. TCRdb re-analysed the reads in MiXCR, keeping a single row per CDR3 protein. The top ten clones hold under 15% of a sample with about 180,000 distinct CDR3 sequences, around 50% of them seen once. Material: sorted CD4+, CD8+, or CD8+CD57+ T cells (not recorded which) from PBMCs. All receptors come from a human donor with aplastic anemia. Both conserved end residues are part of each CDR3. A D gene is named only where the DNA matches it firmly. Some rows have no size entry. The others give once, few or many, or a class for an expanded clone.

v_call	j_call	clone_size	d_call	cdr3_aa	cdr3_nt
TRBV4-1	TRBJ1-5	NA	TRBD1	CASSQGWAGGLGQPQHF	TGCGCCAGCAGCCAAGGTTGGGCAGGGGGCTTGGGGCAGCCCCAGCATTTT
TRBV20-1	TRBJ2-5	NA	TRBD1	CSAGGQGIGETQYF	TGCAGTGCTGGGGGACAGGGGATCGGAGAGACCCAGTACTTC
TRBV9	TRBJ1-6	NA	NA	CASSVTGHYYPPLHF	TGTGCCAGCAGCGTTACGGGACACTACTATCCACCCCTCCACTTT
TRBV5-1	TRBJ2-7	many	NA	CASSLGGQRDEQYF	TGCGCCAGCAGCTTGGGGGGACAACGGGACGAGCAGTACTTC
TRBV2	TRBJ2-7	NA	NA	CASRRGGGLYEQYF	TGTGCCAGCAGGAGGGGAGGTGGGCTATACGAGCAGTACTTC
TRBV6-5	TRBJ1-6	many	NA	CASSYSTNARDSPLHF	TGTGCCAGCAGTTACTCGACGAATGCACGGGATTCACCCCTCCACTTT
TRBV14	TRBJ1-2	many	TRBD1	CASSPLDRNYGYTF	TGTGCCAGCAGCCCCCTGGACAGGAACTATGGCTACACCTTC
TRBV5-4	TRBJ1-1	NA	NA	CASSGTQGSFTEAFF	TGTGCCAGCAGCGGAACACAGGGATCTTTCACTGAAGCTTTCTTT
TRBV25-1	TRBJ1-2	once	TRBD1	CASSESGGGGYTF	TGTGCCAGCAGTGAATCAGGGGGCGGTGGCTACACCTTC
TRBV25-1	TRBJ1-2	many	NA	CASSPPGGIRGYTF	TGTGCCAGCAGCCCTCCGGGGGGCATAAGGGGCTACACCTTC
TRBV30	TRBJ2-2	NA	NA	CAWSVQWGPNTGELFF	TGTGCCTGGAGTGTACAATGGGGGCCGAACACCGGGGAGCTGTTTTTT
TRBV11-1	TRBJ1-2	once	TRBD1	CASSYSRLQGMGYGYTF	TGTGCCAGCAGCTACTCCCGATTACAGGGGATGGGCTATGGCTACACCTTC
TRBV2	TRBJ2-7	many	NA	CASNLDGMTYEQYF	TGTGCCAGCAACCTTGACGGTATGACCTACGAGCAGTACTTC
TRBV12-3/TRBV12-4	TRBJ1-6	NA	TRBD1	CASSMTWGTGITLYDSPLHF	TGTGCCAGCAGTATGACCTGGGGGACAGGGATTACCTTGTATGATTCACCCCTCCACTTT
TRBV7-2	TRBJ2-1	many	NA	CASSFGGKRRSNEQFF	TGTGCCAGCAGCTTTGGTGGGAAGAGGCGATCCAATGAGCAGTTCTTC
TRBV19	TRBJ2-2	many	NA	CASRIDLGRRELFF	TGTGCCAGTAGAATAGACCTCGGGCGCCGGGAGCTGTTTTTT
TRBV7-2	TRBJ1-6	many	NA	CASSRWRGTSPLHF	TGTGCCAGCAGCCGTTGGAGAGGGACTTCACCCCTCCACTTT
TRBV9	TRBJ2-5	NA	TRBD2	CASSVDENGGETQYF	TGTGCCAGCAGCGTAGACGAAAACGGGGGGGAGACCCAGTACTTC
TRBV29-1	TRBJ2-5	many	NA	CSVEAAGDVETQYF	TGCAGCGTTGAGGCGGCAGGGGATGTCGAGACCCAGTACTTC
TRBV2	TRBJ2-4	NA	TRBD2	CASRFPGLAGGNIQYF	TGTGCCAGCAGATTCCCGGGACTAGCGGGGGGAAACATTCAGTACTTC
TRBV10-3	TRBJ2-7	many	TRBD2	CAISGTSGSYEQYF	TGTGCCATCAGTGGGACTAGCGGGAGCTACGAGCAGTACTTC
TRBV7-2	TRBJ2-7	many	NA	CASSFRAGSSEQYF	TGTGCCAGCAGCTTTCGGGCAGGGAGTTCCGAGCAGTACTTC
TRBV9	TRBJ2-1	NA	NA	CASSNTNEQFF	TGTGCCAGCAGCAATACTAATGAGCAGTTCTTC
TRBV5-1	TRBJ2-3	few	TRBD2	CASSAPGLAGTTDTQYF	TGCGCCAGCAGCGCTCCGGGACTAGCGGGAACCACAGATACGCAGTATTTT